This entry lists 27 T cell receptor beta chains sequenced from one sample in a study of blood T cell repertoires in COVID-19. Using immunoSEQ multiplex PCR, the repertoire was profiled, and TCRdb retains in-frame clones only, with some absent. This table holds 100,000 to 120,000 clones, approximately 80% found once. The sequenced sample consisted of peripheral blood. The receptors come from a man of 80 years or more with acute or convalescent COVID-19.

J is TRBJ1-1 and V is TRBV28, with D possibly being TRBD1 (5 bases). The CDR3 runs to 16 residues. Germline CDR1 is MDHEN and CDR2 is SYDVKM. V lost 2 bases and J 6 bases, leaving 19 bases between the germline ends. The CDR3 loop is CASSLDRPSNIAEAFF. CDR3 nucleotide sequence: TGTGCCAGCAGTTTAGACAGACCGTCAAATATAGCTGAAGCTTTCTTT.

This clone has just a few counts. The rearrangement links TRBV7-2 to TRBJ1-2, with a tentative D call TRBD1 (5 bases). V lost 5 bases to trimming and J lost 8 bases, with 15 bases between them. Germline V gives CDR1 SGHTA, CDR2 FQGNSA. The CDR3 length is 13 residues. The DNA for the CDR3 is TGTGCCAGCAGCCTAGTGCAGGGTTTGGGCTACACCTTC. Encoded protein: CASSLVQGLGYTF.

In its sample, this clone was seen a few times. V is TRBV6-6 and J is TRBJ2-7, with 8 bases that match TRBD1. In germline, CDR1 is MNHNY, CDR2 SVGAGI (reference sequence). J lost 4 bases, V lost 2 bases, and 7 bases had no gene match. This CDR3 has 15 residues. The CDR3 spells CASSYVQGAEYEQYF. In nucleotides, the CDR3 is TGTGCCAGCAGTTACGTGCAGGGGGCAGAATACGAGCAGTACTTC.

The chain recombines TRBV19 with TRBJ2-2; 7 bases fit TRBD1. Unmatched junction bases numbered 4, after V lost 5 bases and J lost 4 bases. Per germline, CDR1 LNHDA and CDR2 SQIVND (reference sequence). CDR3 length equals 14 residues. The chain's CDR3 is CASSPYRGTGELFF. CDR3 sequence (DNA): TGTGCCAGTAGTCCCTACAGGGGCACCGGGGAGCTGTTTTTT.

The V gene is TRBV21-1, the J gene TRBJ2-7; TRBD2, the table's D call, was not compared with the DNA. TRBV21-1 corresponds to a pseudogene. This CDR3 spans 15 amino acids. Here the CDR3 reads CASTTSGPSSYEQYF. DNA for the CDR3: TGTGCCAGCACAACTAGCGGGCCCAGCTCCTACGAGCAGTACTTC.

The V and J genes are TRBV28 and TRBJ1-4; the D gene is possibly TRBD1 (6 bases). Germline lookup yields CDR1 MDHEN and CDR2 SYDVKM. CDR3 length equals 14 residues. Trimming left V 6 bases short and J 7 bases short, with 15 bases between. CDR3 DNA sequence: TGTGCCAGCAGCCCACCGAGACAGGTTGAAAAACTGTTTTTT. Translated, it gives CASSPPRQVEKLFF. The full variable domain, with the rest looked up from reference TRBV28 and TRBJ1-4, is DVKVTQSSRYLVKRTGEKVFLECVQDMDHENMFWYRQDPGLGLRLIYFSYDVKMKEKGDIPEGYSVSREKKERFSLILESASTNQTSMYLCASSPPRQVEKLFFGSGTQLSVL.

The V call is TRBV30, the J call TRBJ2-1; possibly TRBD2 for D (5 bases). The CDR3 is made up of 13 amino acids. V gave up 2 bases and J gave up 7 bases, with 12 bases separating them. Germline V CDR1 and CDR2: GTSNPN, SVGIG (reference sequence). CDR3 sequence reads: CAWSREYLNEQFF. The CDR3 region has the DNA TGTGCCTGGAGTAGGGAGTACCTTAATGAGCAGTTCTTC.

This clone was picked up one time. The chain recombines TRBV3-1 (or the pseudogene TRBV3-2) with TRBJ1-1; weak D call: TRBD1 (6 bases). V was trimmed by 1 base and J by 5 bases, leaving 14 bases between them. From germline, CDR1 is LGHDT and CDR2 YNNKEL (reference sequence). The CDR3 has 15 residues. The CDR3 DNA follows: TGTGCCAGCAGCCAAGCAGGGGTAAGGTATACTGAAGCTTTCTTT. This translates into CASSQAGVRYTEAFF.

The DNA of the CDR3 is TGCGCCAGCAGCTGGCAGGGCCGGACAGGCGCCTACGAGCAGTACTTC. Protein sequence: CASSWQGRTGAYEQYF. The V call is TRBV5-1, the J call TRBJ2-7; 7 nucleotides agree with TRBD1. Germline V gene sequence: CDR1 SGHRS, CDR2 YFSETQ. There are 16 residues in the CDR3. V lost 3 bases to trimming and J lost 2 bases; unmatched junction nucleotides: 11.

The chain has TRBV30 and TRBJ2-6; 7 nucleotides line up with TRBD1. V dropped 7 bases and J dropped 1; count of bases not matched to a gene: 13. The germline V gene encodes CDR1 GTSNPN and CDR2 SVGIG (reference sequence). The CDR3 totals 17 residues. The CDR3 region has the DNA TGTGCCTTCCCCGGGACAGCCTCATCTTCTGGGGCCAACGTCCTGACTTTC. The encoded protein is CAFPGTASSSGANVLTF.

This sequence joins TRBV6-1 and TRBJ1-5; TRBD1 is a possible D gene (6 bases). CDR1 is MNHNS and CDR2 is SASEGT in the germline V gene. The V gene lost 6 bases and the J gene lost 1 base, with 16 bases spanning the gap. The CDR3 spans 16 residues. In DNA form, the CDR3 reads TGTGCCAGCAGGGAAACCGGGACAACAAGCAATCAGCCCCAGCATTTT. It specifies CASRETGTTSNQPQHF.

The chain links TRBV11-1 to TRBJ1-2; no reliable D call. The germline V and J ends were trimmed by 5 bases and 7 bases, with 17 bases remaining between them. The CDR3 has 14 residues. Germline-derived CDR1 and CDR2 are SGHAT and FQDESV (reference sequence). The CDR3 spells CASSLGPSFLGYTF. DNA for the CDR3: TGTGCCAGCAGCCTAGGGCCTTCCTTTCTTGGCTACACCTTC.

This chain links TRBV7-2 with TRBJ2-2; 9 bases map to TRBD2. J was trimmed by 6 bases and V by 1 base; bases with no gene match: 6. This CDR3 is 16 amino acids long. Germline CDR1 and CDR2: SGHTA and FQGNSA. CDR3 in DNA: TGTGCCAGCAGCTTAGGGGGGACTAGCTTCTCCGGGGAGCTGTTTTTT. Encoded protein: CASSLGGTSFSGELFF.

This clone was seen once. The chain has TRBV7-2 and TRBJ1-1; TRBD1 is a possible D gene (5 bases). This CDR3 spans 13 amino acids. The germline gives CDR1 SGHTA, CDR2 FQGNSA. The V gene lost 1 base and the J gene lost 8 bases, with 11 bases spanning the gap. CDR3 coding DNA: TGTGCCAGCAGCTTAGAATTAAGGACAGAAGCTTTCTTT. It specifies CASSLELRTEAFF.

This chain joins TRBV27 and TRBJ1-1; D perhaps matches TRBD1 (6 bases). Germline V CDR1 and CDR2: MNHEY, SMNVEV (reference sequence). CDR3 length: 15 residues. Trimming stripped 5 bases from V and 0 bases from J, with 13 bases between. The CDR3 sequence is CASSKQGFMNTEAFF. CDR3 nucleotide sequence: TGTGCCAGCAGTAAACAGGGATTTATGAACACTGAAGCTTTCTTT.

The genes are TRBV9 and TRBJ2-5; TRBD2 matches 7 bases. V shed 2 bases, J shed 5 bases, and the junction held 12 bases outside the gene matches. Germline-derived CDR1 and CDR2 are SGDLS and YYNGEE. The CDR3 totals 16 residues. The CDR3 nucleotides read TGTGCCAGCAGCGTGAACCCTGGGGGGGTTAAGGAGACCCAGTACTTC. It yields the protein CASSVNPGGVKETQYF.

V usage is TRBV10-3 and J usage is TRBJ2-7, with D possibly TRBD2 on 6 matching bases. The V end lost 0 bases, the J end lost 4 bases, and 10 bases lay between the germline ends. Germline CDR1 ENHRY, CDR2 SYGVKD. This CDR3 spans 14 amino acids. As DNA, the CDR3 is TGTGCCATCAGTGAGTCCGGGAGAGGTTACGAGCAGTACTTC. This codes for CAISESGRGYEQYF.

This chain uses TRBV5-5 with TRBJ2-7; D is possibly TRBD1 (6 bases). Germline V gives CDR1 SGHKS, CDR2 YYEKEE (reference sequence). The CDR3 has 14 amino acids. V was pared by 4 bases and J by 2 bases, with 13 bases between. CDR3 protein: CASSEYGQTYEQYF. The CDR3 DNA sequence: TGTGCCAGCAGCGAATACGGACAGACCTACGAGCAGTACTTC. Full variable domain (rest looked up from reference TRBV5-5 and TRBJ2-7): DAGVTQSPTHLIKTRGQQVTLRCSPISGHKSVSWYQQVLGQGPQFIFQYYEKEERGRGNFPDRFSARQFPNYSSELNVNALLLGDSALYLCASSEYGQTYEQYFGPGTRLTVT.

The chain links TRBV18 to TRBJ2-7; 7 bases match TRBD1. V gave up 1 base and J gave up 4 bases; unmatched junction bases: 10. The CDR3 totals 16 residues. CDR1 KGHSH and CDR2 LQKENI come from the germline V gene. CDR3 sequence reads: CASSPLDRASFYEQYF. CDR3 nucleotide sequence: TGTGCCAGCTCACCACTCGACAGGGCATCTTTTTACGAGCAGTACTTC.

The rearrangement links TRBV5-1 to TRBJ1-5, with D perhaps TRBD1 (5 bases). The V end lost 4 bases, the J end lost 5 bases, and 10 bases lay between the germline ends. The germline gives CDR1 SGHRS, CDR2 YFSETQ. The CDR3 spans 13 residues. CDR3 loop: CASSNGGDQPQHF. CDR3 DNA sequence: TGCGCCAGCAGCAACGGAGGGGATCAGCCCCAGCATTTT.

The V and J genes are TRBV28 and TRBJ1-1, with TRBD1 as a possible D gene (5 bases). The CDR3 is made up of 16 amino acids. V was cut by 3 bases and J by 0 bases, with 14 bases left in between. Germline lookup yields CDR1 MDHEN and CDR2 SYDVKM. The CDR3 DNA sequence: TGTGCCAGCAGTTTCCCCGGCAGGGCGATGAACACTGAAGCTTTCTTT. Translation gives CASSFPGRAMNTEAFF. Based on the CDR3 plus reference TRBV28 and TRBJ1-1, the full variable domain is DVKVTQSSRYLVKRTGEKVFLECVQDMDHENMFWYRQDPGLGLRLIYFSYDVKMKEKGDIPEGYSVSREKKERFSLILESASTNQTSMYLCASSFPGRAMNTEAFFGQGTRLTVV.

J is TRBJ1-2 and V is TRBV3-1 (or the pseudogene TRBV3-2), with D uncertain. The CDR3 is 14 amino acids. Trimming cost V 0 bases and J 2 bases, with 7 bases left between them. Germline V gives CDR1 LGHDT, CDR2 YNNKEL (reference sequence). Here the CDR3 DNA reads TGTGCCAGCAGCCAAGACACCGGGAACTATGGCTACACCTTC. Its translation is CASSQDTGNYGYTF.

V gene TRBV18 combines with J gene TRBJ1-4; D is ambiguous. This CDR3 region has 13 residues. V was shortened by 6 bases and J by 4 bases, with 9 bases between the two germline ends. Germline CDR1 and CDR2: KGHSH and LQKENI. The CDR3 region has the DNA TGTGCCAGCTCGCCCAGATATAATGAAAAACTGTTTTTT. Residues: CASSPRYNEKLFF.

This clone was detected once. This rearrangement joins TRBV19 to TRBJ2-2, with TRBD1 as a possible D gene (5 bases). CDR3 size: 14 residues. V lost 8 bases and J lost 2, with 12 bases in between. Per the germline V gene, CDR1 is LNHDA and CDR2 is SQIVND (reference sequence). The DNA for the CDR3 is TGTGCCAGTCGGACGACAGCTAACACCGGGGAGCTGTTTTTT. Translated, it gives CASRTTANTGELFF.

This chain connects TRBV14 to TRBJ2-6; no firm D call. Per the germline V gene, CDR1 is SGHDN and CDR2 is FVKESK. The CDR3 totals 18 residues. Trimming stripped 1 base from V and 0 bases from J, with 13 bases between. The CDR3 region is CASSQVLWPSSGANVLTF. CDR3 sequence (DNA): TGTGCCAGCAGCCAAGTCCTCTGGCCCAGCTCTGGGGCCAACGTCCTGACTTTC. The entire variable domain, with the rest obtained from reference TRBV14 and TRBJ2-6, is as follows: EAGVTQFPSHSVIEKGQTVTLRCDPISGHDNLYWYRRVMGKEIKFLLHFVKESKQDESGMPNNRFLAERTGGTYSTLKVQPAELEDSGVYFCASSQVLWPSSGANVLTFGAGSRLTVL.

This clone was counted once. The CDR3 bases are TGTGCCAGCAGTTTACCCAGTCTGAACACTGAAGCTTTCTTT. This sequence encodes CASSLPSLNTEAFF. The V call is TRBV28, the J call TRBJ1-1, with D hard to call. Germline CDR1 MDHEN, CDR2 SYDVKM. The V and J ends lost 2 bases and 0 bases respectively, with 7 bases between them. CDR3 length: 14 residues. The entire variable domain, with the rest obtained from reference TRBV28 and TRBJ1-1, is as follows: DVKVTQSSRYLVKRTGEKVFLECVQDMDHENMFWYRQDPGLGLRLIYFSYDVKMKEKGDIPEGYSVSREKKERFSLILESASTNQTSMYLCASSLPSLNTEAFFGQGTRLTVV.

The V and J genes are TRBV5-6 and TRBJ2-1; TRBD2 matches 8 bases. This CDR3 has 15 residues. J was trimmed by 7 bases and V by 5 bases; bases with no gene match: 11. Per germline, CDR1 SGHDT and CDR2 YYEEEE. This CDR3 reads CASRHKREIRNEQFF. CDR3 bases: TGTGCCAGCAGACATAAGCGGGAGATCAGAAATGAGCAGTTCTTC.